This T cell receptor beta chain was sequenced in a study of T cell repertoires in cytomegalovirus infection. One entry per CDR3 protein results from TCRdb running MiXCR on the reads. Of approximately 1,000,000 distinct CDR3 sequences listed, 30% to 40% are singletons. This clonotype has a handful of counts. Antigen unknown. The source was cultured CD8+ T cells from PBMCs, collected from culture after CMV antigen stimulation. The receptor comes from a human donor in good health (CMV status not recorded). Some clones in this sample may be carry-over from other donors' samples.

The CDR3 DNA sequence: TGTGCCAGCAGTTACTCAGCGGCCGGGGAGCTGTTTTTT. It yields the protein CASSYSAAGELFF. The V gene is TRBV6-2 or TRBV6-3, the J gene TRBJ2-2, with D possibly TRBD2 on 5 matching bases. The CDR3 has 13 amino acids. Germline lookup yields CDR1 MNHEY and CDR2 SVGEGT. The germline V and J ends were trimmed by 0 bases and 6 bases, with 5 bases remaining between them.